This passage covers 25 T cell receptor beta chains from one sample sequenced in a study of metastatic and nonmetastatic thyroid tumors. Every patient underwent thyroid surgery untreated. TCRdb recomputed clones from the PCR reads via MiXCR. The sample has several thousand clones, roughly 14% seen once. Sample: blood. Receptors were obtained from a female donor with papillary thyroid cancer or a benign thyroid nodule (not recorded which). Some clones in this sample may be carry-over from other donors' samples.

The chain couples TRBV30 to TRBJ1-5; perhaps TRBD1 as D (5 bases). Germline V gene lookup returns CDR1 GTSNPN and CDR2 SVGIG (reference sequence). The CDR3 has 13 amino acids. The V end was cut by 0 bases, the J end by 7 bases, with 10 bases between. CDR3 in amino acids: CAWSVRGEQPQHF. DNA of the CDR3: TGTGCCTGGAGTGTACGAGGGGAGCAGCCCCAGCATTTT.

A few counts support this clone. The rearrangement uses TRBV6-5 and TRBJ2-7, with 8 bases matching TRBD2. Germline CDR1 is MNHEY and CDR2 is SVGAGI. With 3 bases clipped from V and 1 base from J, the junction kept 5 bases outside the gene matches. CDR3 length: 15 residues. The CDR3 coding sequence is TGTGCCAGCAGTTATTCCGGGACTAGTTCCTACGAGCAGTACTTC. Protein sequence: CASSYSGTSSYEQYF.

The chain joins TRBV19 to TRBJ2-1; D is unclear. CDR1 and CDR2 from the germline V gene are LNHDA and SQIVND (reference sequence). V lost 5 bases, J lost 5 bases, and 19 bases lay in between. CDR3 length: 16 residues. DNA for the CDR3: TGTGCCAGTAGTTTGGACGGTCGGCTTTCCAACAATGAGCAGTTCTTC. Protein product: CASSLDGRLSNNEQFF.

This clone showed up many times. This chain joins TRBV19 and TRBJ2-3; 8 bases line up with TRBD1. Germline lookup yields CDR1 LNHDA and CDR2 SQIVND (reference sequence). CDR3 length: 18 residues. Trimming removed 5 bases from V and 4 bases from J; junction bases left unmatched: 17. Written as DNA, the CDR3 is TGTGCCAGTAGTGGGCCGTCAACGGGACAGGTCTTTTCAGATACGCAGTATTTT. It translates to CASSGPSTGQVFSDTQYF.

This clone is medium-sized by share. J is TRBJ1-1 and V is TRBV12-3 or TRBV12-4; D unclear. CDR3 length equals 14 residues. V lost 2 bases, J lost 1 base, and 8 bases lay in between. The CDR3 is CASSLYRTNTEAFF. For the CDR3, the DNA is TGTGCCAGCAGTTTATACCGAACGAACACTGAAGCTTTCTTT.

In regard to this clone: Within the sample, other DNA sequences also encode this same CDR3. The chain joins TRBV4-1 to TRBJ1-6; D remains ambiguous. Per germline, CDR1 MGHRA and CDR2 YSYEKL. The germline V and J ends were trimmed by 3 bases and 9 bases, with 15 bases remaining between them. This CDR3 contains 15 residues. The CDR3 loop is CASSHDGEFGSPLHF. The CDR3 DNA reads TGCGCCAGCAGCCACGACGGAGAGTTTGGTTCACCCCTCCACTTT.

V gene TRBV12-5 combines with J gene TRBJ2-1, with D perhaps matching TRBD2 (6 bases). Per the germline V gene, CDR1 is LGHNT and CDR2 is FRNRAP. The CDR3 runs 11 residues. V was clipped by 5 bases and J by 10 bases, with 9 bases between them. The CDR3 nucleotides are TGTGCTAGTGGTCGGCGGGACGAGCAGTTCTTC. Encoded protein: CASGRRDEQFF.

This clone is categorized as medium-sized. V gene TRBV28 combines with J gene TRBJ2-3; 9 bases are a match to TRBD2. V trimming: 3 bases; J trimming: 3 bases; junction bases outside the gene matches: 1. The CDR3 runs 14 residues. The germline gives CDR1 MDHEN, CDR2 SYDVKM. The DNA for the CDR3 is TGTGCCAGCAGTTTTCTAGCGGGAACAGATACGCAGTATTTT. Protein: CASSFLAGTDTQYF.

This clone is labeled medium-sized. V and J are TRBV7-2 and TRBJ2-7, with a tentative D call TRBD2 (6 bases). This CDR3 is built from 14 residues. Trimming removed 4 bases at V and 0 bases at J, with 10 bases between. Germline-derived CDR1 and CDR2 are SGHTA and FQGNSA. This CDR3 is CASSWRGSSYEQYF. The CDR3 DNA is TGTGCCAGCAGCTGGCGGGGTAGCTCCTACGAGCAGTACTTC.

The V call is TRBV5-1, the J call TRBJ2-1; no definite D call. The V end was cut by 4 bases, the J end by 5 bases, with 13 bases between. Germline CDR1 is SGHRS and CDR2 is YFSETQ. This CDR3 is 14 amino acids long. This CDR3 reads CASSLGTWDNEQFF. The CDR3 DNA is TGCGCCAGCAGCCTAGGCACATGGGACAATGAGCAGTTCTTC. The full variable domain, completed using reference TRBV5-1 and TRBJ2-1, is KAGVTQTPRYLIKTRGQQVTLSCSPISGHRSVSWYQQTPGQGLQFLFEYFSETQRNKGNFPGRFSGRQFSNSRSEMNVSTLELGDSALYLCASSLGTWDNEQFFGPGTRLTVL.

By its share, this clone is medium-sized. This chain uses TRBV27 with TRBJ1-6, with D unresolved. Between the trimmed V and J ends, which lost 3 bases and 6 bases, there was a span of 12 bases. The germline CDR1 and CDR2 sequences are MNHEY and SMNVEV (reference sequence). CDR3 length: 15 amino acids. The CDR3 nucleotides read TGTGCCAGCAGTTTTCTCAGCCCTGGTAATTCACCCCTCCACTTT. This encodes CASSFLSPGNSPLHF.

This clone was seen repeatedly, ten times or more. The CDR3 loop is CASSSDLTSELFF. CDR3 nucleotides: TGTGCCAGCAGCTCGGACCTAACTAGCGAGCTGTTTTTT. The gene calls are TRBV5-4 and TRBJ2-2; D is possibly TRBD2 (6 bases). This CDR3 region has 13 residues. The germline V and J ends were trimmed by 3 bases and 11 bases, with 14 bases remaining between them. Germline CDR1 and CDR2: SGHNT and YYREEE (reference sequence). Filled out from reference TRBV5-4 and TRBJ2-2, the complete variable domain reads ETGVTQSPTHLIKTRGQQVTLRCSSQSGHNTVSWYQQALGQGPQFIFQYYREEENGRGNFPPRFSGLQFPNYSSELNVNALELDDSALYLCASSSDLTSELFFGEGSRLTVL.

By sample share, this clone is medium-sized. Other DNA sequences in this sample translate to the same CDR3. Here the CDR3 reads CASTPITAGGYTF. CDR3 coding DNA: TGTGCCAGCACCCCAATTACGGCCGGCGGCTACACCTTC. The chain joins TRBV2 to TRBJ1-2; D uncertain. Trimming took off 7 bases at V and 8 bases at J, with 17 bases between the two ends. CDR1 SNHLY and CDR2 FYNNEI come from the germline V gene. This CDR3 is 13 amino acids long.

In its sample, this clone was seen a few times. The chain uses TRBV20-1 and TRBJ2-5; tentatively, D is TRBD2 (6 bases). The CDR3 runs to 15 residues. Trimming stripped 6 bases from V and 5 bases from J, with 22 bases between. Germline-derived CDR1 and CDR2 are DFQATT and SNEGSKA (reference sequence). The CDR3 region is CSALDYRLDKETQYF. In DNA form, the CDR3 reads TGCAGTGCCTTAGACTATAGACTAGACAAGGAGACCCAGTACTTC.

This clone is judged medium-sized (0.01 to 0.1%). The chain uses TRBV3-1 and TRBJ2-2; D gene uncertain. This CDR3 has 15 amino acids. Germline-derived CDR1 and CDR2 are LGHDT and YNNKEL (reference sequence). V shed 1 base and J shed 6 bases, with 12 bases lying between them. CDR3: CASSQVNRAAGELFF. CDR3 nucleotide sequence: TGTGCCAGCAGCCAAGTGAATCGGGCGGCCGGGGAGCTGTTTTTT.

The chain joins TRBV6-1 to TRBJ1-1, with D tentatively TRBD1 (5 bases). Per the germline V gene, CDR1 is MNHNS and CDR2 is SASEGT. This CDR3 is built from 13 residues. The V end was cut by 6 bases, the J end by 1 base, with 9 bases between. The CDR3 is CASRPTENTEAFF. DNA for the CDR3: TGTGCCAGCAGACCGACAGAGAACACTGAAGCTTTCTTT.

This clone has ten or more counts. Distinct nucleotide sequences in the sample also encode this CDR3. The CDR3 region has the DNA TGTGCCAGCAGCTTGGGGCAGGGCCACACCGGGGAGCTGTTTTTT. It yields the protein CASSLGQGHTGELFF. This chain links TRBV3-1 with TRBJ2-2; possible D gene TRBD1, 5 bases. The CDR3 consists of 15 residues. Trimming shortened V by 5 bases and J by 3 bases, and 13 bases separated the two germline ends. Germline loops: CDR1 LGHDT, CDR2 YNNKEL (reference sequence).

This clone has ten or more counts. Compared with germline, one end of the junction differs, possibly owing to a read error. CDR3 DNA: TGTGCCAGCAGCACAGGGCGATTGATCTTC. Translation gives CASSTGRLIF. This chain links TRBV9 with TRBJ2-7; tentatively, D is TRBD1 (6 bases). The V gene's germline CDR1 is SGDLS and CDR2 YYNGEE. The CDR3 has 10 residues.

This clone was detected ten times or more. The gene calls are TRBV5-1 and TRBJ1-4; D might be TRBD1 (6 bases). V was cut by 5 bases and J by 0 bases, with 11 bases left in between. The CDR3 covers 15 residues. The germline V gene encodes CDR1 SGHRS and CDR2 YFSETQ. CDR3 DNA sequence: TGCGCCAGCAGGGGGGGGCGTGCAACTAATGAAAAACTGTTTTTT. As protein: CASRGGRATNEKLFF.

This clone is medium-sized. The gene calls are TRBV11-2 and TRBJ2-2, with D possibly matching TRBD2 (5 bases). This CDR3 region has 15 residues. The germline V and J ends were trimmed by 3 bases and 6 bases, with 14 bases remaining between them. The germline gives CDR1 SGHAT, CDR2 FQNNGV. The CDR3 nucleotides are TGTGCCAGCAGCTTTCGGCAGAGGGAAGCCGGGGAGCTGTTTTTT. Its protein is CASSFRQREAGELFF. The full variable domain, completed using reference TRBV11-2 and TRBJ2-2, is EAGVAQSPRYKIIEKRQSVAFWCNPISGHATLYWYQQILGQGPKLLIQFQNNGVVDDSQLPKDRFSAERLKGVDSTLKIQPAKLEDSAVYLCASSFRQREAGELFFGEGSRLTVL.

Notes on this clone: A much larger clone lies one base from this, so it may be a read error. This same CDR3 is encoded by further DNA sequences in the sample. This chain uses TRBV20-1 with TRBJ2-7; perhaps TRBD2 as D (5 bases). This CDR3 has 13 residues. CDR1 DFQATT and CDR2 SNEGSKA come from the germline V gene (reference sequence). DNA for the CDR3: TGCAGTGCTACTGGCGGGCGAAACTACGGGCAGTACTTC. As protein: CSATGGRNYGQYF.

In this sample, this clone is medium-sized. V and J are TRBV6-1 and TRBJ1-4; 7 positions match TRBD1. The CDR3 spans 15 residues. Germline loops: CDR1 MNHNS, CDR2 SASEGT. The ends lost 5 bases at V and 10 bases at J; junction bases unmatched: 13. CDR3 nucleotides: TGTGCCAGCAGTTCCCCACAGACAGGGAGCGGAAAACTGTTTTTT. Translated: CASSSPQTGSGKLFF.

This clone was seen at least ten times. This rearrangement joins TRBV3-1 to TRBJ1-2; D perhaps matches TRBD1 (6 bases). The CDR3 contains 15 residues. Germline CDR1 LGHDT, CDR2 YNNKEL (reference sequence). Trimming took off 4 bases at V and 7 bases at J, with 19 bases between the two ends. The CDR3, as DNA: TGTGCCAGCAGCCGTTTACTACAGGGAGAAGGTGGCTACACCTTC. It encodes CASSRLLQGEGGYTF.

This clone was counted only a few times. Mismatch with germline at one junction end may stem from a read error. Other DNA sequences in the sample encode the same CDR3. The chain employs TRBV24-1 and TRBJ1-2; maybe TRBD1 (5 bases). Germline values: CDR1 KGHDR, CDR2 SFDVKD. The CDR3 contains 14 residues. The CDR3 loop is CATSETGQGYGYTF. For the CDR3, the DNA is TGTGCCACAAGTGAGACGGGGCAGGGCTATGGCTACACCTTC.

Many counts were recorded for this clone. J is TRBJ1-4 and V is TRBV29-1; 9 bases line up with TRBD1. V was pared by 6 bases and J by 5 bases, with 4 bases of the junction left unmatched. The CDR3 runs to 13 residues. CDR1 is SQVTM, CDR2 ANQGSEA, per germline. The CDR3 DNA is TGCAGCGTCATACAGGGGGCGAATGAAAAACTGTTTTTT. Its protein is CSVIQGANEKLFF.